These 27 T cell receptor beta chains share one sample of origin, sequenced in a study of T-cell memory formation after mild COVID-19. Using its own MiXCR run on the 5' RACE reads, TCRdb lists one record per CDR3 protein. The repertoire holds about 150,000 distinct CDR3 sequences, with about 25% as singletons. What was sequenced was PBMCs or a T cell subset sorted from them (not recorded which). The source is an adult woman who had mild COVID-19 (a few samples of this study predate the infection). Cell type and time point are not known.

The chain has TRBV7-9 and TRBJ2-7; D call uncertain. Trimming removed 4 bases at V and 4 bases at J, with 14 bases between. The CDR3 length is 14 residues. Germline loops: CDR1 SEHNR, CDR2 FQNEAQ (reference sequence). CDR3 DNA: TGTGCCAGCAGCTCAGAGCAGAGAAGATACGAGCAGTACTTC. Protein: CASSSEQRRYEQYF. The variable domain in full, completed from reference TRBV7-9 and TRBJ2-7, reads DTGVSQNPRHKITKRGQNVTFRCDPISEHNRLYWYRQTLGQGPEFLTYFQNEAQLEKSRLLSDRFSAERPKGSFSTLEIQRTEQGDSAMYLCASSSEQRRYEQYFGPGTRLTVT.

Only a few counts were recorded for this clonotype. The CDR3 DNA follows: TGCAGCGTTTGGACAGGGGTAGATGAAAAACTGTTTTTT. Translating gives CSVWTGVDEKLFF. The chain links TRBV29-1 to TRBJ1-4; 9 bases fit TRBD1. The V gene end was trimmed by 5 bases and the J gene end by 6 bases; junction bases not matched to a gene: 4. This CDR3 is built from 13 residues. The germline gives CDR1 SQVTM, CDR2 ANQGSEA.

The chain combines TRBV7-8 with TRBJ1-2, with 7 bases fitting TRBD1. The trim removed 3 bases at V and 7 bases at J, leaving 5 bases unmatched. Germline V CDR1 and CDR2: SGHVS, FQNEAQ. The CDR3 spans 13 residues. The CDR3 spells CASSFTGVRGYTF. In DNA form, the CDR3 reads TGTGCCAGCAGCTTCACAGGGGTACGTGGCTACACCTTC.

The rearrangement links TRBV7-8 to TRBJ2-7, with D possibly TRBD2 on 6 matching bases. Trimming removed 5 bases at V and 4 bases at J, with 9 bases between. CDR1 is SGHVS and CDR2 is FQNEAQ in the germline V gene. The CDR3 is 12 residues long. The CDR3 spells CASSHGTYEQYF. CDR3 DNA: TGTGCCAGCAGCCATGGGACTTACGAGCAGTACTTC.

The chain carries TRBV27 and TRBJ1-2; no definite D call. The V gene's germline CDR1 is MNHEY and CDR2 SMNVEV (reference sequence). V gave up 2 bases and J gave up 3 bases, with 13 bases separating them. The CDR3 sequence is 15 residues long. The CDR3 DNA reads TGTGCCAGCAGTTTAGGGTCGGACGGGTACTATGGCTACACCTTC. As protein: CASSLGSDGYYGYTF.

This clonotype showed up just a few times. This sequence joins TRBV12-3 or TRBV12-4 and TRBJ2-3; D call uncertain. This CDR3 has 11 amino acids. Trimming removed 7 bases at V and 6 bases at J, with 8 bases between. The CDR3 spells CASTHRDTQYF. In DNA form, the CDR3 reads TGTGCCAGCACTCATAGGGATACGCAGTATTTT.

This sequence joins TRBV20-1 and TRBJ1-1; 10 bases are shared with TRBD1. The J segment lost 7 bases and the V segment lost 3 bases, leaving 8 bases of the junction unmatched. The CDR3 spans 14 residues. The germline gives CDR1 DFQATT, CDR2 SNEGSKA (reference sequence). The CDR3 DNA reads TGCAGTGCTAGGGTTGTTGGACAGGGGGTTGAAGCTTTCTTT. Protein: CSARVVGQGVEAFF.

The V call is TRBV21-1, the J call TRBJ2-7; TRBD1 is the table's D call, not checked against the DNA. TRBV21-1 is deemed a pseudogene. The CDR3 runs 14 residues. The CDR3 sequence: CASSNPDRVYEQYF. CDR3 DNA: TGTGCCAGCAGCAACCCGGACAGGGTCTACGAGCAGTACTTC.

This clonotype has a single count. Sequence at one end of the junction differs from germline and may be a read error. This sequence joins TRBV7-9 and TRBJ1-2, with a possible D match to TRBD1 (5 bases). CDR3 length: 13 amino acids. Germline CDR1 reads SEHNR; CDR2 reads FQNEAQ (reference sequence). The CDR3 reads CDSSLGENYGYTF. CDR3 coding DNA: TGTGACAGCAGCTTAGGGGAGAACTATGGCTACACCTTC. Together with reference TRBV7-9 and TRBJ1-2, the CDR3 gives the full variable domain: DTGVSQNPRHKITKRGQNVTFRCDPISEHNRLYWYRQTLGQGPEFLTYFQNEAQLEKSRLLSDRFSAERPKGSFSTLEIQRTEQGDSAMYLCDSSLGENYGYTFGSGTRLTVV.

The genes are TRBV9 and TRBJ1-2; 10 bases align to TRBD1. Trimming at V came to 3 bases and at J to 4 bases, leaving 9 bases not matched to a gene. The CDR3 extends over 16 amino acids. Germline V gene sequence: CDR1 SGDLS, CDR2 YYNGEE. The CDR3 loop is CASSAKDRGYTYGYTF. The CDR3 DNA is TGTGCCAGCAGCGCGAAGGACAGGGGGTATACCTATGGCTACACCTTC. Looking up the rest from reference TRBV9 and TRBJ1-2 gives the full variable domain: DSGVTQTPKHLITATGQRVTLRCSPRSGDLSVYWYQQSLDQGLQFLIQYYNGEERAKGNILERFSAQQFPDLHSELNLSSLELGDSALYFCASSAKDRGYTYGYTFGSGTRLTVV.

This rearrangement joins TRBV15 to TRBJ2-3; no reliable D call. The CDR3 has 13 residues. V dropped 1 base and J dropped 6 bases, with 8 bases sitting between them. Germline-derived CDR1 and CDR2 are LNHNV and YYDKDF (reference sequence). The CDR3: CATSRGGSDTQYF. CDR3 coding DNA: TGTGCCACCAGCAGAGGTGGTTCCGATACGCAGTATTTT. The full variable domain, its missing parts supplied by reference TRBV15 and TRBJ2-3, is DAMVIQNPRYQVTQFGKPVTLSCSQTLNHNVMYWYQQKSSQAPKLLFHYYDKDFNNEADTPDNFQSRRPNTSFCFLDIRSPGLGDTAMYLCATSRGGSDTQYFGPGTRLTVL.

The gene calls are TRBV20-1 and TRBJ1-2; D unresolved. V lost 7 bases and J lost 4, with 16 bases in between. CDR1 is DFQATT, CDR2 SNEGSKA, per germline (reference sequence). CDR3 length: 13 residues. In DNA form, the CDR3 reads TGCAGTGTACCCTGGACGGACTTCTATGGCTACACCTTC. Its translation is CSVPWTDFYGYTF.

CDR3 in amino acids: CAIRATSGSDTQYF. The DNA of the CDR3 is TGTGCCATCCGGGCAACTAGCGGGTCGGATACGCAGTATTTT. This chain joins TRBV10-3 and TRBJ2-3, with 9 positions matching TRBD2. CDR3 length equals 14 residues. The V and J ends lost 8 bases and 6 bases, in that order; junction bases with no gene match: 9. Per germline, CDR1 ENHRY and CDR2 SYGVKD.

CDR3 DNA: TGTGCCAGCAGTTTCGGCAGTCTCTACGAGCAGTACTTC. Its protein product is CASSFGSLYEQYF. The chain carries TRBV12-3 or TRBV12-4 and TRBJ2-7; D not certain. This CDR3 spans 13 amino acids. The V end lost 3 bases, the J end lost 3 bases, and 9 bases lay between the germline ends.

The V gene is TRBV12-3 or TRBV12-4, the J gene TRBJ2-5; possible D gene TRBD2, 6 bases. Trimming left V 0 bases short and J 5 bases short, with 13 bases between. The CDR3 has 15 amino acids. In DNA form, the CDR3 reads TGTGCCAGCAGTTTAGCAGACACCGGAGGGGAGACCCAGTACTTC. Protein product: CASSLADTGGETQYF.

The rearrangement links TRBV29-1 to TRBJ2-2; D not certain. Between the trimmed V and J ends, which lost 7 bases and 0 bases, there was a span of 9 bases. The CDR3 runs 13 residues. Germline CDR1 reads SQVTM; CDR2 reads ANQGSEA. CDR3 in amino acids: CSGIYSNTGELFF. Here the CDR3 DNA reads TGCAGCGGCATATACTCGAACACCGGGGAGCTGTTTTTT.

This clonotype was observed a few times. The chain links TRBV20-1 to TRBJ2-1, with TRBD2 matching 7 bases. The trim removed 3 bases at V and 5 bases at J, leaving 13 bases unmatched. Germline lookup yields CDR1 DFQATT and CDR2 SNEGSKA (reference sequence). The CDR3 covers 16 residues. The CDR3 DNA reads as TGCAGTGCTAGCTACATACCCGGGACTACTGACAATGAGCAGTTCTTC. Translating it yields CSASYIPGTTDNEQFF.

The chain couples TRBV5-1 to TRBJ2-7; TRBD2 is a possible D gene (6 bases). V was cut by 4 bases and J by 5 bases, with 19 bases left in between. In germline, CDR1 is SGHRS, CDR2 YFSETQ. This CDR3 has 15 amino acids. CDR3 sequence (DNA): TGCGCCAGCAGCCGACTTGAAGGGCCGGGAGACGAGCAGTACTTC. Translating gives CASSRLEGPGDEQYF.

V gene TRBV4-1 combines with J gene TRBJ1-3, with D uncertain. This CDR3 contains 15 residues. From germline, CDR1 is MGHRA and CDR2 YSYEKL. V was pared by 0 bases and J by 0 bases, with 6 bases between. The CDR3 sequence: CASSQDVFSGNTIYF. In DNA, the CDR3 is TGCGCCAGCAGCCAAGATGTGTTCTCTGGAAACACCATATATTTT.

The V and J genes are TRBV29-1 and TRBJ1-3; D perhaps matches TRBD1 (5 bases). This CDR3 is 15 amino acids long. Germline V gene data show CDR1 as SQVTM and CDR2 as ANQGSEA. V lost 6 bases, J lost 0 bases, and 15 bases lay in between. The CDR3 region has the DNA TGCAGCGTCGCTTCGGGAGGGGTCTCTGGAAACACCATATATTTT. Residues: CSVASGGVSGNTIYF.

V and J are TRBV27 and TRBJ2-7, with D uncertain. Trimming removed 6 bases at V and 3 bases at J, with 12 bases between. This CDR3 comprises 13 residues. Germline CDR1 MNHEY, CDR2 SMNVEV (reference sequence). The DNA of the CDR3 is TGTGCCAGCAGCCCCAGGAACGACTACGAGCAGTACTTC. Its translation: CASSPRNDYEQYF.

This clonotype has more than one count but fewer than ten. The chain joins TRBV9 to TRBJ1-1; a possible D gene is TRBD1 (5 bases). The CDR3 totals 13 residues. V was pared by 4 bases and J by 11 bases, with 18 bases between. Germline CDR1 and CDR2: SGDLS and YYNGEE. Written as DNA, the CDR3 is TGTGCCAGCAGCACCACGAGTTCGGGGGAGGCTTTCTTT. Protein sequence: CASSTTSSGEAFF. Supplemented by reference TRBV9 and TRBJ1-1, the full variable domain reads DSGVTQTPKHLITATGQRVTLRCSPRSGDLSVYWYQQSLDQGLQFLIQYYNGEERAKGNILERFSAQQFPDLHSELNLSSLELGDSALYFCASSTTSSGEAFFGQGTRLTVV.

The gene calls are TRBV7-9 and TRBJ2-1, with D hard to call. The CDR3 has 12 residues. Germline V gene sequence: CDR1 SEHNR, CDR2 FQNEAQ (reference sequence). Trimming left V 2 bases short and J 7 bases short, with 6 bases between. CDR3 amino acids: CASSLSQNEQFF. CDR3 in DNA: TGTGCCAGCAGCTTATCCCAAAATGAGCAGTTCTTC.

V usage is TRBV3-1 and J usage is TRBJ2-7; 8 bases are a match to TRBD2. V shed 2 bases, J shed 3 bases, and the junction held 9 bases outside the gene matches. Germline V gene sequence: CDR1 LGHDT, CDR2 YNNKEL (reference sequence). The CDR3 has 16 residues. The CDR3 bases are TGTGCCAGCAGCCAACGCGGGAGAGCGGGGGTCTACGAGCAGTACTTC. Residues: CASSQRGRAGVYEQYF.

The V call is TRBV10-3, the J call TRBJ2-5, with 7 nucleotides matching TRBD2. The CDR3 has 15 residues. The ends lost 2 bases at V and 5 bases at J; junction bases unmatched: 8. CDR1 and CDR2 (germline): ENHRY, SYGVKD. This chain's CDR3 is CAISEGASGRETQYF. CDR3 bases: TGTGCCATCAGTGAGGGGGCTAGCGGAAGGGAGACCCAGTACTTC.

This chain links TRBV24-1 with TRBJ2-7; the D gene is possibly TRBD1 (6 bases). The CDR3 runs 13 residues. CDR1 is KGHDR, CDR2 SFDVKD, per germline. The V end lost 4 bases, the J end lost 1 base, and 7 bases lay between the germline ends. CDR3 residues: CATSEGQSYEQYF. For the CDR3, the DNA is TGTGCCACCAGTGAAGGACAGTCCTACGAGCAGTACTTC.

The gene calls are TRBV9 and TRBJ2-5; tentatively, D is TRBD1 (6 bases). Per the germline V gene, CDR1 is SGDLS and CDR2 is YYNGEE. This CDR3 is 15 amino acids long. The V gene lost 4 bases and the J gene lost 0 bases, with 13 bases spanning the gap. The CDR3, as DNA: TGTGCCAGCAGCTTACAGGGCCGCTACCAAGAGACCCAGTACTTC. Translation: CASSLQGRYQETQYF. The whole variable domain, filled in from reference TRBV9 and TRBJ2-5, reads DSGVTQTPKHLITATGQRVTLRCSPRSGDLSVYWYQQSLDQGLQFLIQYYNGEERAKGNILERFSAQQFPDLHSELNLSSLELGDSALYFCASSLQGRYQETQYFGPGTRLLVL.